This T cell receptor (beta chain) is drawn from a study of T cell repertoires in cytomegalovirus infection. Study-wide context: CMV epitopes, recently identified HLA-C-restricted and well-studied HLA-B-restricted, were used. Public TCR beta signatures were indicative of both CMV infection and a matching HLA type.

This CDR3 comprises 15 residues. TCRdb analysed the reads with MiXCR anew, one entry per CDR3 protein. This table has roughly 990,000 distinct CDR3 sequences, roughly 30% appearing once. Whole-study findings and limits: What dominated the ex vivo response were HLA-C-restricted CMV-specific TCR beta clonotypes. Accumulated public TCR beta family frequency recognized individuals carrying CMV together with the relevant HLA.

This clonotype has only one observation. Antigen specificity is unknown. This may arise from a read error, as a much more abundant clone is one base away. The source material was cultured CD8+ T cells from PBMCs, sampled from culture after CMV antigen stimulation. The chain carries TRBV12-3 or TRBV12-4 and TRBJ1-1; a weak D match, TRBD1 (5 bases). This receptor was obtained from a human donor in good health (CMV status not recorded). Some clones in this sample may be carry-over from other donors' samples. The CDR3 reads CVSLGTAEGNTEAFF. For the CDR3, the DNA is TGTGTCAGCCTAGGGACGGCAGAAGGCAACACTGAAGCTTTCTTT.